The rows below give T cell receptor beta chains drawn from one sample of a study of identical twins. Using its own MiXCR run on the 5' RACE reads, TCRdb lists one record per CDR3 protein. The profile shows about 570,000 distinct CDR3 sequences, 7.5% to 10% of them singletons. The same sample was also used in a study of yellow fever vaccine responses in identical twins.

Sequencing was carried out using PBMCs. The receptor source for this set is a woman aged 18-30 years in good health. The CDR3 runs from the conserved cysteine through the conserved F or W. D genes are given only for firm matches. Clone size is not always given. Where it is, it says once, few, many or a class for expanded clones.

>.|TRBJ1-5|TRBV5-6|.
TGTGCCAGCAGCTTGGCGATAAATCAGCCCCAGCATTTT
CASSLAINQPQHF
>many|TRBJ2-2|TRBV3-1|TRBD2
TGTGCCAGCAGGAGCCCTAGCGGGCCGAACACCGGGGAGCTGTTTTTT
CASRSPSGPNTGELFF
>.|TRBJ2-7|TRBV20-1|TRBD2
TGCAGTGGGACTAGCGTAGGAGGCGAGCAGTACTTC
CSGTSVGGEQYF
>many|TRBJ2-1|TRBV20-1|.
TGCAGTGCTGATCAAGGGGACTATGAGCAGTTCTTC
CSADQGDYEQFF
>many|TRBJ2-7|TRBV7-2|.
TGTGCCAGCAGCTTAAACTCTCTCGAGCAGTACTTC
CASSLNSLEQYF
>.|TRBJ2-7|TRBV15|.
TGTGCCGCCAGCTTCAAGGGCGACTACGAGCAGTACTTC
CAASFKGDYEQYF
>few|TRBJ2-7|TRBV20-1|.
TGCAGTGCTAGAGATTTCAGGGACGAGACTTACGAGCAGTACTTC
CSARDFRDETYEQYF
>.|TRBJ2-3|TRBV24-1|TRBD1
TGTGCCACCAGTGACCCTTCAGGGGGCGATGTGACAGATACGCAGTATTTT
CATSDPSGGDVTDTQYF
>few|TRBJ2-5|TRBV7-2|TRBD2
TGTGCCAGCAGTCAGAACGCGGGGGTCGGGGAGACCCAGTACTTC
CASSQNAGVGETQYF
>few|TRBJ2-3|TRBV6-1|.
TGTGCCAGCAGCCGGCGGGATAACACAGATACGCAGTATTTT
CASSRRDNTDTQYF
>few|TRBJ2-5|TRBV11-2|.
TGTGCCAGCAGCTTAGATGAACAGGGTTTAGGGGAGACCCAGTACTTC
CASSLDEQGLGETQYF
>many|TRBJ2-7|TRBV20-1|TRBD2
TGCAGTGCTGGTCTGGCGGGAGTTAGTTACGAGCAGTACTTC
CSAGLAGVSYEQYF
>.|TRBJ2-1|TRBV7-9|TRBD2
TGTGCCCGCGCGGCTAGCGGGGGGAATGAGCAGTTCTTC
CARAASGGNEQFF
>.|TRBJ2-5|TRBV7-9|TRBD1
TGTGCCAGCAGCTTGGGACAGGGGCCAGAGACCCAGTACTTC
CASSLGQGPETQYF
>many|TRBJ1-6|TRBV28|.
TGTGCCAGCAGGCTTAACAACCTCCTCCACTTT
CASRLNNLLHF
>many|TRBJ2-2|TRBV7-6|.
TGTGCCAGCAGCTTGGAGTGGCAGATGAACACCGGGGAGCTGTTTTTT
CASSLEWQMNTGELFF
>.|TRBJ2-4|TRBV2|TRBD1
TGTGCCAGCAGTACCCCCACAGGGGTTGAAGACATTCAGTACTTC
CASSTPTGVEDIQYF
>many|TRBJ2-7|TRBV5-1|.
TGCGCCAGCAGCTTTCAGGGGTATATCGACGAGCAGTACTTC
CASSFQGYIDEQYF
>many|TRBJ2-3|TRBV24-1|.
TGTGCCACCAGTGATTTGCAGAGGGGGGGCCTAGCAGATACGCAGTATTTT
CATSDLQRGGLADTQYF
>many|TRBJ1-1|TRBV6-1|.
TGTGCCAGCAGGAGAGGGTCGGACACTGAAGCTTTCTTT
CASRRGSDTEAFF
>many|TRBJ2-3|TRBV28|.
TGTGCCAGCAGCACCATCCGAGATACGCAGTATTTT
CASSTIRDTQYF
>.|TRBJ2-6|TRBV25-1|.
TGTGCCACCCGAGACTCTGGGGCCAACGTCCTGACTTTC
CATRDSGANVLTF
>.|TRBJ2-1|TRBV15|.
TGTGCCACCAGAAACCGATCCGGGGGTAATCACTACAATGAGCAGTTCTTC
CATRNRSGGNHYNEQFF
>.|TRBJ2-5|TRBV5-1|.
TGCGCCAGCAGCTTGGGAGGACGGGGAAAACAAGAGACCCAGTACTTC
CASSLGGRGKQETQYF
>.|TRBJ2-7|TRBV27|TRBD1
TGTGCCAGCAGACCCACAGGGGTCCGCGAGCAGTACTTC
CASRPTGVREQYF
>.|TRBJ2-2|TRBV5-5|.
TGTGCCAGCAGCTCGGGGGACGGGTACGCGAACACCGGGGAGCTGTTTTTT
CASSSGDGYANTGELFF
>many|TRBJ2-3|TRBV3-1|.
TGTGCCAGCAGCCAAGAAGGGGGGAGGGAAGATACGCAGTATTTT
CASSQEGGREDTQYF
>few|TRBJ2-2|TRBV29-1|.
TGCAGCGTTGTAGTCAGAGACACCGGGGAGCTGTTTTTT
CSVVVRDTGELFF
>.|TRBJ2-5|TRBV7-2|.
TGTGCCAGCAGCAAAAGACAGCCCCAACAAGAGACCCAGTACTTC
CASSKRQPQQETQYF
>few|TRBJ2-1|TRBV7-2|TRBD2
TGTGCCAGCAGCTTAGATAGGCTAGCGGGAGAGCAGTTCTTC
CASSLDRLAGEQFF
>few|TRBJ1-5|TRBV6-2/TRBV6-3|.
TGTGCCAGCAGCAGCGAGGGCCAGGGGCGAGTTCTTTATCAGCCCCAGCATTTT
CASSSEGQGRVLYQPQHF
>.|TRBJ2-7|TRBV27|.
TGTGCCAGCAGTTTATCGAGGGTAACCCCGGAGCAGTACTTC
CASSLSRVTPEQYF
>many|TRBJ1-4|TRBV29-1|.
TGCGGGGGTGGGGCAACTAATGAAAAACTGTTTTTT
CGGGATNEKLFF
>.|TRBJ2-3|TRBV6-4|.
TGTGCCAGCAACATCAGGGATGACGCCGATACGCAGTATTTT
CASNIRDDADTQYF
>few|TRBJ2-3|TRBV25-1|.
TGTGCCAGCAGTCACCCTGGACCGATTAGCACAGATACGCAGTATTTT
CASSHPGPISTDTQYF
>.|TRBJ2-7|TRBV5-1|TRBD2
TGCGCCAGCAGCTTTGGGCTAGCGGGACCGAGGGGCGAGCAGTACTTC
CASSFGLAGPRGEQYF
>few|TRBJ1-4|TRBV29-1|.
TGCAGCGTTTATACTAATGAAAAACTGTTTTTT
CSVYTNEKLFF
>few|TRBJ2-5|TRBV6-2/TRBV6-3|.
TGTGCCAGCAGTTACCTCCCTGGAAGGGGCCAGTACTTC
CASSYLPGRGQYF
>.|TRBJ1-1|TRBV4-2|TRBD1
TGTGCCAGCAGCCGCTCGCGAGACAGGGACACTGAAGCTTTCTTT
CASSRSRDRDTEAFF
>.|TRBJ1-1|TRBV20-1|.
TGCAGTGCTAGAGGGGGTGGGGGCACTGAAGCTTTCTTT
CSARGGGGTEAFF
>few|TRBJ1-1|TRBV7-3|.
TGTGCCAGCAGGATGATGCGGGACACTGAAGCTTTCTTT
CASRMMRDTEAFF
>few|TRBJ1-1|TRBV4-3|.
TGCGCCAGCAGCCAAGATCCGTCACCAGCCACTGAAGCTTTCTTT
CASSQDPSPATEAFF
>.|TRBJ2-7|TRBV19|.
TGTGCCAGTAGTATAGTCAGGGGAGGCGAGCAGTACTTC
CASSIVRGGEQYF
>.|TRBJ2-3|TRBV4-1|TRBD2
TGCGCCAGCAGCCGGGAAAGACTAGCGGGGCTTACAGATACGCAGTATTTT
CASSRERLAGLTDTQYF
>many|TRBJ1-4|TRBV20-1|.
TGCAGTGCTAGAGATCCCACCAGAATACGTCCTTTTGAAAAACTGTTTTTT
CSARDPTRIRPFEKLFF
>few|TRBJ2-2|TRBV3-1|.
TGTGCCAGCAGCCAAGATCGCGGGCTCATGAACACCGGGGAGCTGTTTTTT
CASSQDRGLMNTGELFF
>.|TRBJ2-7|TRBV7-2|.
TGTGCCAGCAGCCAAGACTCCGGGACGGCTTCCTACGAGCAGTACTTC
CASSQDSGTASYEQYF
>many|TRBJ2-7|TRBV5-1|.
TGCGCCAGCAGCTTGACACAGGGATCCTACGAGCAGTACTTC
CASSLTQGSYEQYF
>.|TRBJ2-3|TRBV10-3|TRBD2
TGTGCCGCCTCTCCGTCCGGGACTACCTCGAGCACAGATACGCAGTATTTT
CAASPSGTTSSTDTQYF
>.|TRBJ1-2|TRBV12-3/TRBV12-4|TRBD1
TGTGCCAGCAGCCAGGGGGAGAACTATGGCTACACCTTC
CASSQGENYGYTF